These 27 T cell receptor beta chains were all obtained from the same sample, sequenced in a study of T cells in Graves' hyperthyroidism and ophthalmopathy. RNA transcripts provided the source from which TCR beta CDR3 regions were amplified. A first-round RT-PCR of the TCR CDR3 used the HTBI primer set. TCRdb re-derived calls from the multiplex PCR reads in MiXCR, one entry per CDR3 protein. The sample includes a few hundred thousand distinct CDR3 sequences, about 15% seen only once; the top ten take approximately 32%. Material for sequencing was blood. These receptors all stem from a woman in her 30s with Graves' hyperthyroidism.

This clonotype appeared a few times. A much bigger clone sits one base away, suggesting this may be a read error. The CDR3 DNA follows: TGTGCCAGCGGCCAAACGGGACAGGGCTATGGCTACACCTTC. It specifies CASGQTGQGYGYTF. The chain carries TRBV3-1 and TRBJ1-2, with TRBD1 matching 9 bases. CDR1 is LGHDT, CDR2 YNNKEL, per germline (reference sequence). The CDR3 sequence is 14 residues long.

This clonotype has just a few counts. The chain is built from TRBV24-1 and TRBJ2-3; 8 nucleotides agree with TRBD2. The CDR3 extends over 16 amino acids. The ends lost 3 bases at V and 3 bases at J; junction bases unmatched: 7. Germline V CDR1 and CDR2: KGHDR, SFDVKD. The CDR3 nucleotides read TGTGCCACCAGTGATCCGGCGGGAGGAAGGACAGATACGCAGTATTTT. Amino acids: CATSDPAGGRTDTQYF.

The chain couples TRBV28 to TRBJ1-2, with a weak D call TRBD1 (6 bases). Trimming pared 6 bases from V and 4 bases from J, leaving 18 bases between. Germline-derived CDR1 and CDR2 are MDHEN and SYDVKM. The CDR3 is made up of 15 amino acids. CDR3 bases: TGTGCCAGCAGGGTAGGGGGGGGAACCGGCTATGGCTACACCTTC. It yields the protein CASRVGGGTGYGYTF.

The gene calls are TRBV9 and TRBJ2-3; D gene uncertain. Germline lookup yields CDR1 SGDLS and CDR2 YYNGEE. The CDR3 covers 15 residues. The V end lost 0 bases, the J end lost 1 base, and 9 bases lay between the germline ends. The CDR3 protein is CASSVGPSGTDTQYF. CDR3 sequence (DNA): TGTGCCAGCAGCGTAGGGCCCTCCGGCACAGATACGCAGTATTTT. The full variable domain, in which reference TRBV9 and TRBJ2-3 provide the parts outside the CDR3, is DSGVTQTPKHLITATGQRVTLRCSPRSGDLSVYWYQQSLDQGLQFLIQYYNGEERAKGNILERFSAQQFPDLHSELNLSSLELGDSALYFCASSVGPSGTDTQYFGPGTRLTVL.

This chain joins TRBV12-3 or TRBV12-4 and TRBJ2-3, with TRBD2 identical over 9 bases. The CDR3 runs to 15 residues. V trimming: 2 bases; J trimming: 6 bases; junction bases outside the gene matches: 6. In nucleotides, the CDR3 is TGTGCCAGCAGTTTATTAGCGGGGGTGGGCGATACGCAGTATTTT. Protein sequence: CASSLLAGVGDTQYF.

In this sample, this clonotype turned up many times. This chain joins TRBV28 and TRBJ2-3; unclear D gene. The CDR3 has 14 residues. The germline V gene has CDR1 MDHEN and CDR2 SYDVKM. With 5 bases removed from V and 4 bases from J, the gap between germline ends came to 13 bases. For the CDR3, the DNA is TGTGCCAGCAGTCCTAGTCTGAACTCAGATACGCAGTATTTT. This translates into CASSPSLNSDTQYF.

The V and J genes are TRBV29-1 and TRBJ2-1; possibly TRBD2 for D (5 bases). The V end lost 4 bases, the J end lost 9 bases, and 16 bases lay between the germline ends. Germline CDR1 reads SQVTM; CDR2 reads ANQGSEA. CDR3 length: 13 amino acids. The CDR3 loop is CSVVHPRGGEQFF. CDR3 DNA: TGCAGCGTTGTTCACCCCCGGGGTGGTGAGCAGTTCTTC.

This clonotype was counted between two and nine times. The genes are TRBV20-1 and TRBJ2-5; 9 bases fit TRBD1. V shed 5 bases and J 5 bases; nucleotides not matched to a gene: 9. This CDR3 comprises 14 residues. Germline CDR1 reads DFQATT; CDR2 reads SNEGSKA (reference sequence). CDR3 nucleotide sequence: TGCAGTGCTGCGGGACAGGGAATAGGGGAGACCCAGTACTTC. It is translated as CSAAGQGIGETQYF.

The CDR3 coding sequence is TGTGCCAGCAGTGGACAGGGGGCCTATAATTCACCCCTCCACTTT. Translating it yields CASSGQGAYNSPLHF. V is TRBV12-3 or TRBV12-4 and J is TRBJ1-6, with 10 bases that match TRBD1. CDR3 length: 15 residues. V lost 5 bases, J lost 2 bases, and 0 bases stayed unmatched.

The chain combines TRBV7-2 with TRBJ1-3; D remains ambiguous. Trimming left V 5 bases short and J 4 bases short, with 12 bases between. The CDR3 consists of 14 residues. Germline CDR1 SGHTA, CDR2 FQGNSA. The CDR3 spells CASSAPKPGNTIYF. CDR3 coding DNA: TGTGCCAGCAGCGCTCCCAAGCCAGGAAACACCATATATTTT.

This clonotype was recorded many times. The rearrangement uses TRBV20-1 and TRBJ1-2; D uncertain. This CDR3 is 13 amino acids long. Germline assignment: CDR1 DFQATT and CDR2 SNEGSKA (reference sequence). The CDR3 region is CSPRGFTNYGYTF. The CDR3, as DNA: TGCTCTCCCAGAGGGTTCACTAACTATGGCTACACCTTC.

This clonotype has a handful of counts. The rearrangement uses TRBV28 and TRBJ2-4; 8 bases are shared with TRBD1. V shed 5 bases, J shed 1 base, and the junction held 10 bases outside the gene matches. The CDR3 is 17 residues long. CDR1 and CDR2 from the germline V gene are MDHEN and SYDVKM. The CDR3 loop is CASSPRTGPRAKNIQYF. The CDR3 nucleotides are TGTGCCAGCAGTCCTCGGACAGGGCCTAGGGCCAAAAACATTCAGTACTTC.

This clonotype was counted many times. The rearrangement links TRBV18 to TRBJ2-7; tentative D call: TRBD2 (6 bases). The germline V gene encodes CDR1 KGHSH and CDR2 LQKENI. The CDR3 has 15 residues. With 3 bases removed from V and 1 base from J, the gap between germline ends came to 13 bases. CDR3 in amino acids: CASSPGLQESYEQYF. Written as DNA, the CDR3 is TGTGCCAGCTCACCGGGACTCCAAGAGTCCTACGAGCAGTACTTC.

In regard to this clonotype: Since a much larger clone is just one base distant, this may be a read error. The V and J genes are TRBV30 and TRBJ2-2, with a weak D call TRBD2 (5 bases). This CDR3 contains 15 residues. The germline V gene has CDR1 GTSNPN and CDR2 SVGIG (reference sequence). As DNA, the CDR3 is TGTGCCTGGAGTGACGGGTCTACGAACACCGGGGAGCTGGTTTTT. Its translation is CAWSDGSTNTGELVF.

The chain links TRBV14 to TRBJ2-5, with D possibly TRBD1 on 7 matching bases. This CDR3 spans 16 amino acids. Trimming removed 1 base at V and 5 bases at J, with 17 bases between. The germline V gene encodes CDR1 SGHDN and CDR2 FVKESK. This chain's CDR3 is CASSQGDRASGETQYF. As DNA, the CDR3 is TGTGCCAGCAGCCAAGGTGACAGGGCGAGCGGGGAGACCCAGTACTTC.

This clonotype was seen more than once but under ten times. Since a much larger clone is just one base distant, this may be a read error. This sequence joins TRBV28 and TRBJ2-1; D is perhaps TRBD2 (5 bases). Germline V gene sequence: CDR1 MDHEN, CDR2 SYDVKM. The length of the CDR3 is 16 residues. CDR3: CVSSSMRESSYNEQFF. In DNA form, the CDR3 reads TGTGTCAGCAGTTCCATGAGGGAGAGCTCCTACAATGAGCAGTTCTTC.

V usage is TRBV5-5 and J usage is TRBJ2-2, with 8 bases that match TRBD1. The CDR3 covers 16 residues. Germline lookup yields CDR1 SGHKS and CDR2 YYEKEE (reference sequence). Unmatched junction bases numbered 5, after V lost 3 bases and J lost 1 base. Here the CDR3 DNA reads TGTGCCAGCAGCTCCGGACAGGGAAGGAACACCGGGGAGCTGTTTTTT. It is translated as CASSSGQGRNTGELFF.

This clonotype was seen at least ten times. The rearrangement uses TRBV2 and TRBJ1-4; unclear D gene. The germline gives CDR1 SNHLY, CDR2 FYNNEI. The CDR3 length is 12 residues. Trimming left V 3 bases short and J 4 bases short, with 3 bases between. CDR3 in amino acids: CASSESNEKLFF. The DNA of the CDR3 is TGTGCCAGCAGTGAGAGTAATGAAAAACTGTTTTTT.

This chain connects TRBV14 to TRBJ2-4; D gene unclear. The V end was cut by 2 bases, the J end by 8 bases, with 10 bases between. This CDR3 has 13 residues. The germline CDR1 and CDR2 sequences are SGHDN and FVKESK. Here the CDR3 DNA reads TGTGCCAGCAGCCAACAGGCCTCTTACATTCAGTACTTC. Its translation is CASSQQASYIQYF.

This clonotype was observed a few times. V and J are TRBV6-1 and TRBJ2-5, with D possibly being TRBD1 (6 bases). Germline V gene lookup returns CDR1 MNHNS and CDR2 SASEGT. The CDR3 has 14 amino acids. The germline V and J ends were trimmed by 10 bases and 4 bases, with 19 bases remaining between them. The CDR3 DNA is TGTGCCATTAAAGTCGGGACACCGCCAGAGACCCAGTACTTC. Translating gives CAIKVGTPPETQYF.

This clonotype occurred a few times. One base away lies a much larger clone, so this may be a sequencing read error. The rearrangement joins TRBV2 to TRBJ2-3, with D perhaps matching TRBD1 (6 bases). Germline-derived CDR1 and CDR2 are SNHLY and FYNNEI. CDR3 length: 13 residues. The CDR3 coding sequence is TGTGCCACCACCGGACAGTCCACAGGTACGCAGTATTTT. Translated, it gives CATTGQSTGTQYF.

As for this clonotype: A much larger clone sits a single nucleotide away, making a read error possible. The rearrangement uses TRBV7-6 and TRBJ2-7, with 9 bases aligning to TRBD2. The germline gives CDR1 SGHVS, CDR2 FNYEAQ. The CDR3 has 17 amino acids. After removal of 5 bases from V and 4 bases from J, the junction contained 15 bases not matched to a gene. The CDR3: CASSPPFIAGVRYEQYF. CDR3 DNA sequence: TGTGCCAGCAGCCCACCCTTCATAGCGGGAGTTAGGTACGAGCAGTACTTC.

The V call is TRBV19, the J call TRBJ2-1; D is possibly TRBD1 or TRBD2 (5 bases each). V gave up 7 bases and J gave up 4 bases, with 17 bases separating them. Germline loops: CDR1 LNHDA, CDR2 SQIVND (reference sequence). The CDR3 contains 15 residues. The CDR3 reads CASTTEGRGYNEQFF. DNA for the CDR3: TGTGCCAGTACAACCGAGGGACGAGGGTACAATGAGCAGTTCTTC.

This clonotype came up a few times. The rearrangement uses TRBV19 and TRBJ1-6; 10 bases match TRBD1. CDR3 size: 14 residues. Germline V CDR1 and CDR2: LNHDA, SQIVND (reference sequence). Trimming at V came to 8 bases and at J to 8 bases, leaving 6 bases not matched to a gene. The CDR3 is CASRPGQGHSPLHF. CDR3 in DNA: TGTGCCAGTCGTCCGGGACAGGGGCATTCACCCCTCCACTTT.

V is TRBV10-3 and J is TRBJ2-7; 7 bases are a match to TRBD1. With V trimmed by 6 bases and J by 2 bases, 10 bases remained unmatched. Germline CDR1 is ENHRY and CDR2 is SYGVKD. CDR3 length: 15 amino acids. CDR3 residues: CAIRGAGTATYEQYF. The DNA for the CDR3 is TGTGCCATCAGGGGAGCAGGGACAGCTACCTACGAGCAGTACTTC.

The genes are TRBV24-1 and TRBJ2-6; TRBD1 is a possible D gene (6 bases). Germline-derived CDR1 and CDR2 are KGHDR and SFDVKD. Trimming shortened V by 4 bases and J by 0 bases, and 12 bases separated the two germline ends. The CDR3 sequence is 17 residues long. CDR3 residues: CATSDPGQLSGANVLTF. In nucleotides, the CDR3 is TGTGCCACCAGTGACCCAGGACAGCTCTCTGGGGCCAACGTCCTGACTTTC.

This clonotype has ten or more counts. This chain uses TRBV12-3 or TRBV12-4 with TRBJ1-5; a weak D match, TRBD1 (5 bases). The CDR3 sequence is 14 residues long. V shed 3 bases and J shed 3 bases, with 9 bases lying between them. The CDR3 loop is CASSFGAVNQPQHF. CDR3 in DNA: TGTGCCAGCAGTTTTGGGGCGGTCAATCAGCCCCAGCATTTT.